A single sample gave rise to the 7 T cell receptor beta chains below, sequenced in a study of response to subunit inactivated influenza vaccine (dated by TCRdb to 2016 to 2019). Library preparation employed RT-PCR. Reads for this sample came from an Illumina HiSeq 2500. The raw public data were reprocessed by TCRdb itself: fastp quality trimming at Q25, MiXCR clonotype calling, in-frame beta chains only. Each entry is one CDR3 protein sequence, shown with its most common DNA and genes. The sample table records 500,000 or so distinct CDR3 sequences; approximately 16% of these occur just once. The top ten clones comprise around 3% of the sample. The source material was CD4+ T cells sorted from PBMCs, sampled approximately 25 months after vaccination. The receptors shown here come from a man in his fifties or sixties who received an inactivated influenza vaccine. Donor details come from another sample of the same person, matched by shared clones.

This clonotype was observed at least ten times. The chain has TRBV9 and TRBJ2-1, with D possibly matching TRBD2 (6 bases). V was trimmed by 2 bases and J by 8 bases, leaving 14 bases between them. In germline, CDR1 is SGDLS, CDR2 YYNGEE. The CDR3 runs 14 residues. The CDR3 protein is CASSVTGVVHEQFF. CDR3 in DNA: TGTGCCAGCAGCGTTACGGGAGTCGTCCATGAGCAGTTCTTC.

The rearrangement links TRBV2 to TRBJ2-2; the match to TRBD2 covers 11 bases. Germline CDR1 is SNHLY and CDR2 is FYNNEI. The ends lost 5 bases at V and 4 bases at J; junction bases unmatched: 6. The CDR3 is made up of 16 amino acids. CDR3 loop: CASSFTSGSITGELFF. CDR3 in DNA: TGTGCCAGCAGTTTCACTAGCGGGAGTATCACCGGGGAGCTGTTTTTT.

The chain couples TRBV11-2 to TRBJ1-1, with D possibly being TRBD1 (5 bases). The CDR3 extends over 11 amino acids. Germline V gene sequence: CDR1 SGHAT, CDR2 FQNNGV. Trimming cost V 5 bases and J 9 bases, with 10 bases left between them. The CDR3 loop reads CASSPRQKAFF. CDR3 DNA: TGTGCCAGCAGCCCCCGACAGAAAGCTTTCTTT. Complete variable domain (other parts from reference TRBV11-2 and TRBJ1-1): EAGVAQSPRYKIIEKRQSVAFWCNPISGHATLYWYQQILGQGPKLLIQFQNNGVVDDSQLPKDRFSAERLKGVDSTLKIQPAKLEDSAVYLCASSPRQKAFFGQGTRLTVV.

The V gene is TRBV6-2 or TRBV6-3, the J gene TRBJ1-5; TRBD1 matches 8 bases. The V gene end was trimmed by 10 bases and the J gene end by 4 bases; junction bases not matched to a gene: 3. The CDR3 is 12 residues long. Looked up from germline, CDR1 is MNHEY and CDR2 is SVGEGT. CDR3 nucleotide sequence: TGTGCCATCGGACAGGGTAATCAGCCCCAGCATTTT. It is translated as CAIGQGNQPQHF.

This clonotype occurred a few times. The V gene is TRBV11-2, the J gene TRBJ2-7; perhaps TRBD1 as D (6 bases). The CDR3 is 15 residues long. Germline lookup yields CDR1 SGHAT and CDR2 FQNNGV. V lost 5 bases and J lost 1, with 15 bases in between. CDR3 sequence: CASSPGATVSYEQYF. The CDR3 coding sequence is TGTGCCAGCAGCCCAGGGGCGACAGTATCCTACGAGCAGTACTTC.

This chain links TRBV6-5 with TRBJ2-3; TRBD2 matches at 9 bases. This CDR3 comprises 16 residues. CDR1 and CDR2 from the germline V gene are MNHEY and SVGAGI. J lost 4 bases, V lost 2 bases, and 7 bases had no gene match. CDR3 residues: CASSYRPSGDADTQYF. The CDR3 DNA reads TGTGCCAGCAGTTACCGCCCTAGCGGGGACGCAGATACGCAGTATTTT.

This clonotype was observed a few times. V gene TRBV12-3 or TRBV12-4 combines with J gene TRBJ2-7; the D gene could be TRBD1 or TRBD2 (5 bases each). Trimming cost V 6 bases and J 7 bases, with 13 bases left between them. The CDR3 has 12 residues. The CDR3 DNA follows: TGTGCCAGCAGGGGGGTCCTGGGGGAGCAGTACTTC. Translated: CASRGVLGEQYF.